Shown below are 22 T cell receptor beta chains from a single sample sequenced in a study of CD8 T cells in ankylosing spondylitis. TCRdb independently ran MiXCR on the 5' RACE reads; one entry per CDR3 protein. The sample consists of under 400,000 distinct CDR3 sequences, approximately 10% of them appearing once. The specimen was blood, either unsorted or a sorted T cell fraction (not recorded which). The source of these receptors is a female donor with ankylosing spondylitis or in good health (not recorded which).

At least ten counts were recorded for this clonotype. In DNA, the CDR3 is TGTGCCAGCAGTAGGGAGACACACGAGCAGTACTTC. It specifies CASSRETHEQYF. The chain is built from TRBV7-9 and TRBJ2-7, with TRBD2 as a possible D gene (5 bases). The germline V gene has CDR1 SEHNR and CDR2 FQNEAQ (reference sequence). The CDR3 is 12 residues long. Trimming took off 6 bases at V and 5 bases at J, with 11 bases between the two ends.

The chain couples TRBV15 to TRBJ1-1, with a possible D match to TRBD1 (5 bases). V was cut by 0 bases and J by 1 base, with 9 bases left in between. From germline, CDR1 is LNHNV and CDR2 YYDKDF (reference sequence). This CDR3 has 15 amino acids. The CDR3 DNA reads as TGTGCCACCAGCAGAGAGTGGGACGGGAACACTGAAGCTTTCTTT. Its translation: CATSREWDGNTEAFF.

V is TRBV12-3 or TRBV12-4 and J is TRBJ1-5; 7 nucleotides align to TRBD1. This CDR3 has 15 residues. With V trimmed by 7 bases and J by 1 base, 7 bases remained unmatched. The CDR3 region is CASTRDSESNQPQHF. The CDR3 DNA follows: TGTGCCAGCACTCGGGACAGTGAGAGCAATCAGCCCCAGCATTTT.

This clonotype was detected only a few times. This chain links TRBV7-2 with TRBJ2-7; D not resolved. Deletions cut 6 bases from V and 7 bases from J, with 13 bases between. The CDR3 consists of 12 residues. Germline V CDR1 and CDR2: SGHTA, FQGNSA. The CDR3 spells CASSQSRVEQYF. CDR3 in DNA: TGTGCCAGCAGTCAGTCACGCGTGGAGCAGTACTTC.

This clonotype was observed at least ten times. The chain combines TRBV7-8 with TRBJ2-3; D gene ambiguous. Germline V gene lookup returns CDR1 SGHVS and CDR2 FQNEAQ. The length of the CDR3 is 13 residues. V shed 5 bases and J shed 11 bases, with 17 bases lying between them. This CDR3 reads CASSPSAYSEQYF. The CDR3 nucleotides read TGTGCCAGCAGCCCTAGTGCGTATAGTGAGCAGTATTTT.

This clonotype has a count of ten or more. This chain links TRBV20-1 with TRBJ2-1; D unclear. The CDR3 loop spans 13 amino acids. Germline-derived CDR1 and CDR2 are DFQATT and SNEGSKA (reference sequence). V was pared by 6 bases and J by 2 bases, with 11 bases between. The DNA of the CDR3 is TGCAGTGCCACAGTGGGGACCTACAATGAGCAGTTCTTC. Protein product: CSATVGTYNEQFF.

This clonotype came up many times. The chain has TRBV5-1 and TRBJ2-1; 11 nucleotides align to TRBD2. The CDR3 contains 18 residues. With V trimmed by 0 bases and J by 3 bases, 8 bases remained unmatched. The V gene's germline CDR1 is SGHRS and CDR2 YFSETQ. The CDR3 DNA reads as TGCGCCAGCAGCTTGGCCTGGGAGACTAGCGGGAACTACAATGAGCAGTTCTTC. Protein product: CASSLAWETSGNYNEQFF. The whole variable domain, remainder taken from reference TRBV5-1 and TRBJ2-1, is KAGVTQTPRYLIKTRGQQVTLSCSPISGHRSVSWYQQTPGQGLQFLFEYFSETQRNKGNFPGRFSGRQFSNSRSEMNVSTLELGDSALYLCASSLAWETSGNYNEQFFGPGTRLTVL.

This clonotype has at least ten counts. The V gene is TRBV27, the J gene TRBJ2-7; perhaps D is TRBD1 or TRBD2 (5 bases each). Germline V lookup: CDR1 MNHEY, CDR2 SMNVEV (reference sequence). Between the trimmed V and J ends, which lost 7 bases and 3 bases, there was a span of 13 bases. This CDR3 is built from 13 residues. CDR3 DNA: TGTGCCAGCACGGGACCCCCCTACTACGAGCAGTACTTC. The encoded protein is CASTGPPYYEQYF.

This clonotype has just a few counts. The chain carries TRBV28 and TRBJ2-2; no reliable D call. The ends were cut back, 5 bases at V and 1 base at J, with 14 bases in the middle. Germline values: CDR1 MDHEN, CDR2 SYDVKM. The CDR3 runs to 16 residues. CDR3 amino acids: CASSPLAGLNTGELFF. Here the CDR3 DNA reads TGTGCCAGCAGTCCCCTTGCCGGTCTGAACACCGGGGAGCTGTTTTTT.

The genes are TRBV5-1 and TRBJ2-7; 10 nucleotides match TRBD2. The CDR3 contains 15 residues. Germline assignment: CDR1 SGHRS and CDR2 YFSETQ. J gave up 3 bases and V 2 bases, and 5 bases lay outside the gene matches. The CDR3 sequence is CASSLTSGDSYEQYF. The CDR3 region has the DNA TGCGCCAGCAGCTTAACTAGCGGGGATAGCTACGAGCAGTACTTC.

This clonotype was counted between two and nine times. The chain joins TRBV5-1 to TRBJ2-7; TRBD1 matches at 8 bases. Trimming at V came to 0 bases and at J to 3 bases, leaving 5 bases not matched to a gene. The length of the CDR3 is 15 residues. Germline V gene lookup returns CDR1 SGHRS and CDR2 YFSETQ. CDR3 DNA sequence: TGCGCCAGCAGCTTGGACGGGACAGGATACTACGAGCAGTACTTC. This sequence encodes CASSLDGTGYYEQYF.

This clonotype has ten or more counts. The rearrangement links TRBV5-1 to TRBJ2-2; no firm D call. Germline V gene data show CDR1 as SGHRS and CDR2 as YFSETQ. There are 17 residues in the CDR3. The V end was cut by 5 bases, the J end by 2 bases, with 19 bases between. DNA of the CDR3: TGCGCCAGCAGATACCTGGTGACGGGCTCTAACACCGGGGAGCTGTTTTTT. Translation: CASRYLVTGSNTGELFF.

With regard to this clonotype: This sequence may be a read error, since a much larger clone differs from it by one base. CDR3 amino acids: CSARGLASTYEQYF. CDR3 coding DNA: TGCAGTGCTCGCGGACTAGCGAGCACCTACGAGCAGTACTTC. The chain carries TRBV20-1 and TRBJ2-7; 9 nucleotides agree with TRBD2. The V segment lost 5 bases and the J segment 2 bases; nucleotides outside the gene matches: 7. The germline V gene has CDR1 DFQATT and CDR2 SNEGSKA (reference sequence). The CDR3 covers 14 residues.

This clonotype was picked up a small number of times. The rearrangement links TRBV10-3 to TRBJ1-2, with a weak D call TRBD1 (6 bases). V was pared by 8 bases and J by 2 bases, with 12 bases between. The CDR3 sequence is 13 residues long. Germline V gene sequence: CDR1 ENHRY, CDR2 SYGVKD. Here the CDR3 reads CAIQGGKNYGYTF. The CDR3 nucleotides read TGTGCCATCCAAGGGGGGAAGAACTATGGCTACACCTTC.

This chain joins TRBV10-2 and TRBJ1-3; D perhaps matches TRBD1 (5 bases). The CDR3 has 14 residues. Germline V gene lookup returns CDR1 WSHSY and CDR2 SAAADI. V lost 6 bases and J 2 bases, leaving 11 bases between the germline ends. CDR3 nucleotide sequence: TGCGCCAGCAGCGTCGGGGGTGCTGGAAACACCATATATTTT. Encoded protein: CASSVGGAGNTIYF.

This clonotype appeared many times. This rearrangement joins TRBV7-9 to TRBJ1-4, with D possibly being TRBD1 (5 bases). V was shortened by 5 bases and J by 3 bases, with 13 bases between the two germline ends. CDR1 and CDR2 (germline): SEHNR, FQNEAQ (reference sequence). CDR3 length: 15 residues. The CDR3 reads CASSPGRRANEKLFF. CDR3 nucleotide sequence: TGTGCCAGCAGCCCAGGGAGGCGAGCTAATGAAAAACTGTTTTTT.

This clonotype appeared many times. The V call is TRBV6-5, the J call TRBJ2-7; D remains ambiguous. CDR3 length: 14 residues. Germline V gene sequence: CDR1 MNHEY, CDR2 SVGAGI. Trimming stripped 2 bases from V and 2 bases from J, with 10 bases between. CDR3 region: CASSYAGVTYEQYF. CDR3 DNA sequence: TGTGCCAGCAGTTACGCAGGAGTAACCTACGAGCAGTACTTC.

This chain links TRBV29-1 with TRBJ2-7; 11 bases align to TRBD1. Germline V gives CDR1 SQVTM, CDR2 ANQGSEA. Germline trimming cut 6 bases from V and 5 bases from J; bases unmatched to any gene: 12. The CDR3 has 15 amino acids. DNA for the CDR3: TGCAGCGTGCCGGGACAGGGGGGACCATTGAACGAGCAGTACTTC. It specifies CSVPGQGGPLNEQYF.

This clonotype was recorded at least ten times. The chain employs TRBV7-6 and TRBJ1-5; 7 bases map to TRBD1. This CDR3 is 14 amino acids long. Unmatched junction bases numbered 9, after V lost 6 bases and J lost 7 bases. Germline V lookup: CDR1 SGHVS, CDR2 FNYEAQ. The CDR3 region has the DNA TGTGCCAGCAGTCCCGTTACAGGGGAACAGCCCCAGCATTTT. The encoded protein is CASSPVTGEQPQHF.

This clonotype has ten or more counts. This chain joins TRBV20-1 and TRBJ1-2; D gene unclear. V lost 0 bases and J lost 2, with 7 bases in between. CDR3 length equals 13 residues. Germline V CDR1 and CDR2: DFQATT, SNEGSKA (reference sequence). The CDR3 sequence is CSARDLQNYGYTF. The CDR3, as DNA: TGCAGTGCTAGAGATCTACAGAACTATGGCTACACCTTC.

This clonotype was counted many times. The genes are TRBV20-1 and TRBJ2-2; TRBD1 or TRBD2 may be the D gene (6 bases each). The CDR3 consists of 14 residues. Germline V gene lookup returns CDR1 DFQATT and CDR2 SNEGSKA (reference sequence). Trimming cost V 5 bases and J 1 base, with 11 bases left between them. As DNA, the CDR3 is TGCAGTGCTGAAGGGGGGTTGAACACCGGGGAGCTGTTTTTT. This codes for CSAEGGLNTGELFF.

J is TRBJ1-1 and V is TRBV7-2; a weak D match, TRBD1 (6 bases). The CDR3 length is 15 residues. The V end lost 5 bases, the J end lost 0 bases, and 13 bases lay between the germline ends. CDR1 SGHTA and CDR2 FQGNSA come from the germline V gene. As DNA, the CDR3 is TGTGCCAGCAGCACACAGGGCGGGTTGAACACTGAAGCTTTCTTT. Protein: CASSTQGGLNTEAFF. The full variable domain, rest sourced from reference TRBV7-2 and TRBJ1-1, is GAGVSQSPSNKVTEKGKDVELRCDPISGHTALYWYRQSLGQGLEFLIYFQGNSAPDKSGLPSDRFSAERTGGSVSTLTIQRTQQEDSAVYLCASSTQGGLNTEAFFGQGTRLTVV.